These 12 T cell receptor beta chains originate from one sample sequenced in a study of T cells after yellow fever vaccination. TCRdb passed the 5' RACE reads through MiXCR, listing each CDR3 protein once. The sample has around 260,000 distinct CDR3 sequences, approximately 5.2% seen once; the top ten hold less than 3.5%. Sequenced here: CD4+ T cells sorted from PBMCs, sampled on the day of the yellow fever booster vaccination. Receptors originate from a man between 18 and 35 years old who received the YFV17D yellow fever vaccine.

Many counts were recorded for this clonotype. The V call is TRBV7-2, the J call TRBJ2-6; no firm D call. There are 17 residues in the CDR3. The V end was cut by 5 bases, the J end by 0 bases, with 14 bases between. Germline CDR1 and CDR2: SGHTA and FQGNSA. DNA for the CDR3: TGTGCCAGCAGCCTCACCAACCAGTACTCTGGGGCCAACGTCCTGACTTTC. It encodes CASSLTNQYSGANVLTF.

The sample holds many counts of this clonotype. The rearrangement links TRBV9 to TRBJ2-7; TRBD1 is a possible D gene (6 bases). The CDR3 is 16 residues long. Germline loops: CDR1 SGDLS, CDR2 YYNGEE. V was cut by 1 base and J by 2 bases, with 16 bases left in between. CDR3 protein: CASSVRPRDKTYEQYF. The CDR3 DNA sequence: TGTGCCAGCAGCGTAAGACCACGGGACAAGACCTACGAGCAGTACTTC.

This clonotype appeared many times. The rearrangement joins TRBV7-9 to TRBJ2-1; 11 bases match TRBD2. Germline CDR1 reads SEHNR; CDR2 reads FQNEAQ (reference sequence). V shed 1 base, J shed 4 bases, and the junction held 6 bases outside the gene matches. The CDR3 extends over 17 amino acids. The CDR3 DNA reads TGTGCCAGCAGCTTAGAACTAGCGGGGGAGATTTACAATGAGCAGTTCTTC. It specifies CASSLELAGEIYNEQFF.

This clonotype was counted a few times. The gene calls are TRBV5-1 and TRBJ1-1; the D gene is possibly TRBD1 (6 bases). The V and J ends lost 6 bases and 3 bases respectively, with 21 bases between them. This CDR3 is built from 16 residues. Germline CDR1 and CDR2: SGHRS and YFSETQ. CDR3 region: CASIEGYGGAYTEAFF. DNA of the CDR3: TGCGCCAGCATAGAGGGCTACGGGGGCGCGTACACTGAAGCTTTCTTT. Filled out from reference TRBV5-1 and TRBJ1-1, the complete variable domain reads KAGVTQTPRYLIKTRGQQVTLSCSPISGHRSVSWYQQTPGQGLQFLFEYFSETQRNKGNFPGRFSGRQFSNSRSEMNVSTLELGDSALYLCASIEGYGGAYTEAFFGQGTRLTVV.

This clonotype was detected only a few times. The CDR3 DNA reads TGCGCCAGCAGCTTGCAGGGTAGCCTTCGGGGCTACACCTTC. It codes for CASSLQGSLRGYTF. The genes are TRBV5-1 and TRBJ1-2; tentatively, D is TRBD1 (5 bases). V was cut by 1 base and J by 8 bases, with 15 bases left in between. The CDR3 has 14 residues. Looked up from germline, CDR1 is SGHRS and CDR2 is YFSETQ.

This clonotype was seen just once. The rearrangement joins TRBV29-1 to TRBJ2-7; D uncertain. Germline CDR1 and CDR2: SQVTM and ANQGSEA. V was trimmed by 5 bases and J by 4 bases, leaving 18 bases between them. This CDR3 has 14 amino acids. The DNA of the CDR3 is TGCAGCGTTCAATTCGGGCTGAGCTCGTACGAGCAGTACTTC. Its translation: CSVQFGLSSYEQYF.

The chain combines TRBV6-1 with TRBJ1-1; D is ambiguous. CDR3 length equals 14 residues. The ends were cut back, 2 bases at V and 1 base at J, with 8 bases in the middle. The germline V gene has CDR1 MNHNS and CDR2 SASEGT. The CDR3: CASSEMAGNTEAFF. The CDR3 coding sequence is TGTGCCAGCAGTGAAATGGCGGGGAACACTGAAGCTTTCTTT.

Only a few counts were recorded for this clonotype. The chain joins TRBV5-4 to TRBJ2-7; 8 bases are a match to TRBD2. Germline CDR1 is SGHNT and CDR2 is YYREEE (reference sequence). The V gene end was trimmed by 4 bases and the J gene end by 4 bases; junction bases not matched to a gene: 10. This CDR3 spans 15 amino acids. For the CDR3, the DNA is TGTGCCAGCAGCGTCGGGACTAGTCTCGATTACGAGCAGTACGTC. It encodes CASSVGTSLDYEQYV.

The chain uses TRBV4-1 and TRBJ2-5; 8 bases align to TRBD1. The V segment lost 2 bases and the J segment 5 bases; nucleotides outside the gene matches: 10. CDR3 length: 16 residues. CDR1 MGHRA and CDR2 YSYEKL come from the germline V gene. CDR3 amino acids: CASSQRTGHDGETQYF. In DNA, the CDR3 is TGCGCCAGCAGCCAACGGACAGGGCATGATGGGGAGACCCAGTACTTC.

This chain uses TRBV5-1 with TRBJ2-1; no definite D call. There are 14 residues in the CDR3. V was clipped by 0 bases and J by 6 bases, with 10 bases between them. Germline loops: CDR1 SGHRS, CDR2 YFSETQ. CDR3 sequence (DNA): TGCGCCAGCAGCTTGGAAGGGTTGAGCAATGAGCAGTTCTTC. It yields the protein CASSLEGLSNEQFF. Filled out from reference TRBV5-1 and TRBJ2-1, the complete variable domain reads KAGVTQTPRYLIKTRGQQVTLSCSPISGHRSVSWYQQTPGQGLQFLFEYFSETQRNKGNFPGRFSGRQFSNSRSEMNVSTLELGDSALYLCASSLEGLSNEQFFGPGTRLTVL.

This clonotype was recorded a few times. The gene calls are TRBV30 and TRBJ2-7; possible D gene TRBD2, 6 bases. CDR3 length: 12 amino acids. Trimming removed 8 bases at V and 4 bases at J, with 15 bases between. The germline V gene encodes CDR1 GTSNPN and CDR2 SVGIG (reference sequence). The CDR3 bases are TGTGCCGGAGGGAAGGGCCTTTACGAGCAGTACTTC. Residues: CAGGKGLYEQYF.

This clonotype was recorded a few times. The chain carries TRBV2 and TRBJ2-4; TRBD2 aligns across 9 bases. Germline lookup yields CDR1 SNHLY and CDR2 FYNNEI. V lost 8 bases to trimming and J lost 8 bases; unmatched junction nucleotides: 4. This CDR3 comprises 12 residues. CDR3 sequence (DNA): TGTGCCAGCGGCGGGGGGGCGGACATTCAGTACTTC. This gives the protein CASGGGADIQYF.